The 16 T cell receptor beta chains below all came from one sample that was sequenced in a study of T cells in Graves' hyperthyroidism and ophthalmopathy. Researchers took RNA transcripts and amplified the TCR beta CDR3 regions from them. HTBI primers were used for first-round RT-PCR of the TCR CDR3. TCRdb itself ran the multiplex PCR reads through MiXCR, one entry per CDR3 protein. This table holds about 690,000 distinct CDR3 sequences, 17% found once. The specimen sequenced was blood. These receptors all come from a man aged 45-65 years with Graves' hyperthyroidism.

This clonotype occurred a few times. This chain joins TRBV5-4 and TRBJ1-4, with a possible D match to TRBD1 (6 bases). Trimming cost V 0 bases and J 4 bases, with 10 bases left between them. The CDR3 extends over 15 amino acids. Germline CDR1 reads SGHNT; CDR2 reads YYREEE (reference sequence). The CDR3 coding sequence is TGTGCCAGCAGCTTGGGGGGGGCGGGTAATGAAAAACTGTTTTTT. The encoded protein is CASSLGGAGNEKLFF.

V usage is TRBV5-5 and J usage is TRBJ1-1; 12 positions match TRBD1. Trimming removed 4 bases from V and 6 bases from J; junction bases left unmatched: 10. Germline V gene data show CDR1 as SGHKS and CDR2 as YYEKEE (reference sequence). The CDR3 loop spans 16 amino acids. As DNA, the CDR3 is TGTGCCAGCAGCCGTCCCGGGACAGGGGGCGTCGCTGAAGCTTTCTTT. This gives the protein CASSRPGTGGVAEAFF.

This clonotype was recorded at least ten times. This chain uses TRBV11-2 with TRBJ2-7, with 11 bases that match TRBD2. Germline V gene lookup returns CDR1 SGHAT and CDR2 FQNNGV. The CDR3 has 18 residues. V trimming: 1 base; J trimming: 2 bases; junction bases outside the gene matches: 10. The CDR3 nucleotides are TGTGCCAGCAGCTTAGGCATCATCTTGACTAGCGGGACCTACGAGCAGTACTTC. It yields the protein CASSLGIILTSGTYEQYF.

In its sample, this clonotype was seen many times. The chain is built from TRBV11-2 and TRBJ2-1; D ambiguous. Germline V gene data show CDR1 as SGHAT and CDR2 as FQNNGV. V lost 2 bases and J 5 bases, leaving 13 bases between the germline ends. The CDR3 consists of 15 residues. DNA of the CDR3: TGTGCCAGCAGCTTACTTCCGAGAGCGCACAATGAGCAGTTCTTC. Translated, it gives CASSLLPRAHNEQFF.

This clonotype has ten or more counts. V is TRBV2 and J is TRBJ2-7, with 9 bases that match TRBD1. V dropped 3 bases and J dropped 2; count of bases not matched to a gene: 2. This CDR3 contains 14 residues. CDR1 and CDR2 from the germline V gene are SNHLY and FYNNEI. The chain's CDR3 is CASSETGGTYEQYF. CDR3 coding DNA: TGTGCCAGCAGTGAGACAGGGGGAACCTACGAGCAGTACTTC. The full variable domain, completed using reference TRBV2 and TRBJ2-7, is EPEVTQTPSHQVTQMGQEVILRCVPISNHLYFYWYRQILGQKVEFLVSFYNNEISEKSEIFDDQFSVERPDGSNFTLKIRSTKLEDSAMYFCASSETGGTYEQYFGPGTRLTVT.

This clonotype was observed at least ten times. The chain uses TRBV5-1 and TRBJ2-7, with TRBD1 identical over 10 bases. Germline loops: CDR1 SGHRS, CDR2 YFSETQ. The CDR3 spans 14 residues. V gave up 5 bases and J gave up 4 bases; unmatched junction bases: 6. For the CDR3, the DNA is TGCGCCAGCAGATTCGGGACAGGGGCATACGAGCAGTACTTC. Residues: CASRFGTGAYEQYF.

This sequence joins TRBV30 and TRBJ2-1; 8 bases are shared with TRBD2. The CDR3 is 13 amino acids. V lost 3 bases and J lost 7; bases outside the gene matches: 5. In germline, CDR1 is GTSNPN, CDR2 SVGIG (reference sequence). The CDR3 loop reads CAWRRGGMNEQFF. CDR3 bases: TGTGCCTGGAGACGGGGGGGCATGAATGAGCAGTTCTTC.

This clonotype was seen more than once but under ten times. The chain couples TRBV11-2 to TRBJ2-1, with D tentatively TRBD2 (6 bases). Per germline, CDR1 SGHAT and CDR2 FQNNGV. This CDR3 has 15 amino acids. Trimming shortened V by 4 bases and J by 6 bases, and 16 bases separated the two germline ends. This CDR3 reads CASSSTSDYFNEQFF. CDR3 DNA: TGTGCCAGCAGCTCGACTTCGGACTACTTCAATGAGCAGTTCTTC.

V usage is TRBV27 and J usage is TRBJ2-1; D is undetermined. Germline values: CDR1 MNHEY, CDR2 SMNVEV (reference sequence). Trimming took off 2 bases at V and 8 bases at J, with 10 bases between the two ends. The CDR3 is made up of 13 amino acids. This CDR3 reads CASSLGWVDEQFF. The CDR3 nucleotides are TGTGCCAGCAGTTTAGGATGGGTCGATGAGCAGTTCTTC.

V gene TRBV4-1 combines with J gene TRBJ2-7, with TRBD2 matching 10 bases. The last part of the DNA fits TRBJ2-1 better; the J call may be wrong. The CDR3 sequence is 14 residues long. Germline CDR1 reads MGHRA; CDR2 reads YSYEKL. DNA of the CDR3: TGCGCCAGCAGCCAACTAGCGGGAGTTTACGAGCAGTTCTTC. Translation: CASSQLAGVYEQFF.

This clonotype was observed many times. The chain links TRBV30 to TRBJ2-1; D possibly corresponds to TRBD2 (5 bases). Germline V gene data show CDR1 as GTSNPN and CDR2 as SVGIG (reference sequence). Trimming shortened V by 5 bases and J by 2 bases, and 13 bases separated the two germline ends. The CDR3 consists of 14 residues. This chain's CDR3 is CAWSSGGPYNEQFF. The CDR3 DNA reads TGTGCCTGGTCTTCAGGCGGGCCCTACAATGAGCAGTTCTTC.

With respect to this clonotype: This could be a read error, since a much larger clone is one nucleotide away. The gene calls are TRBV30 and TRBJ2-5; D is unclear. Germline lookup yields CDR1 GTSNPN and CDR2 SVGIG (reference sequence). The CDR3 extends over 12 amino acids. V lost 5 bases and J 2 bases, leaving 9 bases between the germline ends. The CDR3 loop reads CAWWPDQETQYF. For the CDR3, the DNA is TGTGCCTGGTGGCCGGATCAAGAGACCCAGTACTTC.

This clonotype was seen ten or more times. The chain joins TRBV20-1 to TRBJ1-1, with TRBD1 matching over 8 bases. CDR1 is DFQATT, CDR2 SNEGSKA, per germline (reference sequence). The CDR3 totals 15 residues. V dropped 1 base and J dropped 1; count of bases not matched to a gene: 5. For the CDR3, the DNA is TGCAGTGCTAGAGTTTTTGGGACAGGGAACACTGAAGCTTTCTTT. It encodes CSARVFGTGNTEAFF.

CDR3 in DNA: TGTGCCAGCAGGTTGATTGAGCCGGGGGAGACCCAGTACTTC. Its translation is CASRLIEPGETQYF. This chain uses TRBV2 with TRBJ2-5; D possibly corresponds to TRBD2 (5 bases). V lost 6 bases to trimming and J lost 5 bases, with 16 bases between them. The CDR3 extends over 14 amino acids. Germline CDR1 SNHLY, CDR2 FYNNEI.

The CDR3 loop reads CASSSTAARTSGMNTGELFF. The CDR3 DNA follows: TGTGCCAGCAGCTCCACCGCTGCCAGGACTAGCGGAATGAACACCGGGGAGCTGTTTTTT. The rearrangement joins TRBV7-9 to TRBJ2-2, with TRBD2 matching 10 bases. The J segment lost 1 base and the V segment lost 4 bases, leaving 15 bases of the junction unmatched. The CDR3 length is 20 residues. Germline V gene lookup returns CDR1 SEHNR and CDR2 FQNEAQ (reference sequence).

The chain uses TRBV7-2 and TRBJ1-2; unclear D gene. V was trimmed by 2 bases and J by 8 bases, leaving 9 bases between them. Germline V gene lookup returns CDR1 SGHTA and CDR2 FQGNSA. This CDR3 is built from 12 residues. DNA for the CDR3: TGTGCCAGCAGCTTAAGCCCAAGGGGCTACACCTTC. This encodes CASSLSPRGYTF.